This T cell receptor (beta chain) comes out of a study of blood T cells in healthy people across ages. Germline CDR1 is SGHRS and CDR2 is YFSETQ. The CDR3 extends over 13 amino acids. J gave up 6 bases and V 7 bases, and 5 bases lay outside the gene matches. The use of a sample-barcoded 5' primer and a J-beta primer mix characterized a second PCR of roughly 7 to 12 cycles. In TCRdb, the 5' RACE reads were re-called with MiXCR into one record per CDR3 protein. The repertoire holds over 450,000 distinct CDR3 sequences, with around 24% as singletons. This clonotype was detected only a few times. Its matching antigen is unknown. Total RNA extracted from each sample amounted to at least 6 micrograms. Study-level points and caveats: Strong correlation existed between TCR beta diversity and naive T cell percentage.

These data are also associated with another study on T cells of mothers and their children. That source adds: Among related mother-child pairs, overlap was slightly higher than in unrelated pairs, though not significantly. There was no detection of any persistent microchimeric T cell clones.

This chain joins TRBV5-1 and TRBJ1-4, with TRBD1 identical over 8 bases. Sequencing was carried out using blood. This TCR was sampled from a boy younger than 18 in good health. The CDR3 DNA follows: TGCGCCAGCGCGACAGGGGAGCATGAAAAACTGTTTTTT. This translates into CASATGEHEKLFF. Filled out from reference TRBV5-1 and TRBJ1-4, the complete variable domain reads KAGVTQTPRYLIKTRGQQVTLSCSPISGHRSVSWYQQTPGQGLQFLFEYFSETQRNKGNFPGRFSGRQFSNSRSEMNVSTLELGDSALYLCASATGEHEKLFFGSGTQLSVL.